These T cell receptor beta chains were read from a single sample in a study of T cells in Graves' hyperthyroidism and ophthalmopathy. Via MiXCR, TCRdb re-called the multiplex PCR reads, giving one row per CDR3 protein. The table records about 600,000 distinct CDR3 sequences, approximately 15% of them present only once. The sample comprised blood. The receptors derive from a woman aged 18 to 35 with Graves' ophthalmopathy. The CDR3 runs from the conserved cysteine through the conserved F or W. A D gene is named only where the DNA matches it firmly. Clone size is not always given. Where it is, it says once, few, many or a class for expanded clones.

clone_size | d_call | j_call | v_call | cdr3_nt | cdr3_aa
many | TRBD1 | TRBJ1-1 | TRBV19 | TGTGCCACTAAAGGGGAGGGGGCGGACACTGAAGCTTTCTTT | CATKGEGADTEAFF
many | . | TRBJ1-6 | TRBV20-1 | TGCAGTGCTAGGTCCAGGGCTTATTCACCCCTCCACTTT | CSARSRAYSPLHF
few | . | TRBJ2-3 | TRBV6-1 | TGTGCCAGCAGTCCAGCCGGTCCCACAGATACGCAGTATTTT | CASSPAGPTDTQYF
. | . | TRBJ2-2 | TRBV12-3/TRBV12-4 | TGTGCCGCGCAACAGGGTAAAACCGGGGAGCTGTTTTTT | CAAQQGKTGELFF
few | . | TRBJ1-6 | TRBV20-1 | TGCAGTGCTAGACCCATGATTAAGTACAATTCACCCCTCCACTTT | CSARPMIKYNSPLHF
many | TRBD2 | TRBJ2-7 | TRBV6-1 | TGTGCCACCCGTCGGAGGAGGACTAGCAGCAACGAGCAGTACTTC | CATRRRRTSSNEQYF
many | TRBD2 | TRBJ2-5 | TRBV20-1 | TGCAGTGCTAGAGATCGGGAGGTCAGGGAGACCCAGTACTTC | CSARDREVRETQYF
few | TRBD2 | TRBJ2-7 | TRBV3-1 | TGTGCCAGCAGCCGCAGCACCGGGACTAGCGGGAGGAACCTAGTCGAGCAGTACTTC | CASSRSTGTSGRNLVEQYF
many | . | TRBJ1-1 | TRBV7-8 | TGTGCCAGCAGCTTAGGCTATGTACAGATCAACACTGAAGCTTTCTTT | CASSLGYVQINTEAFF
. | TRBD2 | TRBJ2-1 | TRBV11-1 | TGTGCCAGCAGCTTACCGACGAGGCGGGGGGACAATGAGCAGTTCTTC | CASSLPTRRGDNEQFF
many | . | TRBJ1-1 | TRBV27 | TGTGCCAGCAGTTTCTCCACGGGGGGCACTGAAGCTTTCTTT | CASSFSTGGTEAFF
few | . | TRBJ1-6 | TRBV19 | TGTGCCAGTAGTATGCAGTACTATAATTCACCCCTCCACTTT | CASSMQYYNSPLHF
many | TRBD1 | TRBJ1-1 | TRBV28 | TGTGCCAGCAGTTTAATACAGGGGGCGCCGGACACTGAAGCTTTCTTT | CASSLIQGAPDTEAFF
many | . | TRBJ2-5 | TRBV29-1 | TGCAGCGTTGAACCACTAGGGCAGCAAGAGACCCAGTACTTC | CSVEPLGQQETQYF
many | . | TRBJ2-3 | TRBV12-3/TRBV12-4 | TGTGCCAGCAGTTTATTCGGCCAGGGAGGCACAGATACGCAGTATTTT | CASSLFGQGGTDTQYF
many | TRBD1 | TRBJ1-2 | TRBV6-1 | TGTGCCAGCAGGACATTTGCAGGGACAGGGGACAACTTAAACTATGGCTACACCTTC | CASRTFAGTGDNLNYGYTF
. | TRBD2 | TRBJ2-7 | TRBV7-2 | TGTGCCAGCAGCTTTAGCGGGGAGGCGAGGTACGAGCAGTACTTC | CASSFSGEARYEQYF
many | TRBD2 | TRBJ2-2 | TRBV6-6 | TGTGCCAGCAGTTACCGACAGGGCGGACTAGCGGGAGTGTCGAACACCGGGGAGCTGTTTTTT | CASSYRQGGLAGVSNTGELFF
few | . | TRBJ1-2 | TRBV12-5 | TGTGCTAGTGGTTTTGCCATTTTTAGGGTTAACTATGGCTACACCTTC | CASGFAIFRVNYGYTF
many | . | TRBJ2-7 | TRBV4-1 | TGCGCCAGCAGCCCTCGATGGGCCTACGAGCAGTACTTC | CASSPRWAYEQYF
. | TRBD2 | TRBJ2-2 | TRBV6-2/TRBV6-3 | TGTGCCAGCGGGGTCTGGGGAGGGCCGTTCGGGGAGCTGTTTTTT | CASGVWGGPFGELFF
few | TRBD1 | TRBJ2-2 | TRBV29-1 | TGCAGCGTTGAAGGGGACAGGGGAACCGGGGAGCTGTTTTTT | CSVEGDRGTGELFF
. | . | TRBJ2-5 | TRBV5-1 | TGCGCCAGCAGCTTGCGGTCGGACACCAACCAAGAGACCCAGTACTTC | CASSLRSDTNQETQYF
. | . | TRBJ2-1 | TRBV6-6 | TGTGCCAGCAGTTACGATCAAAATGGATACAATGAGCAGTTCTTC | CASSYDQNGYNEQFF
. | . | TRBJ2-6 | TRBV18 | TGTGCCAGCTCAGAGATTGACTCTGGGGCCAACGTCCTGACTTTC | CASSEIDSGANVLTF
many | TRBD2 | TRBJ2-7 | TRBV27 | TGTGCCAGCAGTAGGGACTACCTCTACGAGCAGTACTTC | CASSRDYLYEQYF
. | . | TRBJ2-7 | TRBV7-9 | TGTGCCAGCAGCCCTCAGACTAGGCCCTACGAGCAGTACTTC | CASSPQTRPYEQYF
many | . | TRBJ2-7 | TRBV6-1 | TGTGCCAGCAGGCTGTCGCCGGTAACCGGGGCCTACGAGCAGTACTTC | CASRLSPVTGAYEQYF
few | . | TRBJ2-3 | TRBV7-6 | TGTGCCAGCAGCATAGGGGCTGGTGCTGCAGATACGCAGTATTTT | CASSIGAGAADTQYF
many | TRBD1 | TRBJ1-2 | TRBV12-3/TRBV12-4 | TGTGCCAGCACCGGGACAGGGTTTAACTATGGCTACACCTTC | CASTGTGFNYGYTF
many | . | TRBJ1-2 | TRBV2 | TGTGCCAGCAGTGATGGGCCGAACTATGGCTACACCTTC | CASSDGPNYGYTF
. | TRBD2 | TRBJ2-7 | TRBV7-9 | TGTGCCAGCAGCTCCCGGATCTCGTGGAGCGGGAGGGTGGAATGGAGCACCTACGAGCAGTACTTC | CASSSRISWSGRVEWSTYEQYF
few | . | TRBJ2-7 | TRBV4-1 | TGCGCCAGCAGCCAAGCCTTACATTCCGGGACAACGAGAACCTACGAGCAGTACTTC | CASSQALHSGTTRTYEQYF
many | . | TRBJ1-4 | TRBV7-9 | TGTGCCAGCAGCACTACAGGAGCAACTAATGAAAAACTGTTTTTT | CASSTTGATNEKLFF
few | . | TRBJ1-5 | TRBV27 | TGTGCCAGCAGCCAGTCCCGAATCCAGGGGCCCCAGCATTTT | CASSQSRIQGPQHF
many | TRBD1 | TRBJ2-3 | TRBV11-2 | TGTGCCAGCAGAAGCCCGGGACAGGGCCCCGATACGCAGTATTTT | CASRSPGQGPDTQYF
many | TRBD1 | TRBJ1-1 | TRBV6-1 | TGTGCCAGCAGGTCCGACAGGGATCCTACTGAAGCTTTCTTT | CASRSDRDPTEAFF
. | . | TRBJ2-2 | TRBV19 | TGTGCCAGCGCGGGACATGCGAACACCGGGGAGCTGTTTTTT | CASAGHANTGELFF
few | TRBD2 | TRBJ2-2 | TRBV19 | TGTGCCAGTAGTACCGGACTAGCGGGTACCGGGGAGCTGTTTTTT | CASSTGLAGTGELFF
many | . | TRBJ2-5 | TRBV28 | TGTGCCAGCAGTTCCGGACTTGAACAAGAGACCCAGTACTTC | CASSSGLEQETQYF
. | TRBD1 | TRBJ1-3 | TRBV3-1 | TGTGCCAGCAGCCAAGGGACAGGCGGAAACACCATATATTTT | CASSQGTGGNTIYF
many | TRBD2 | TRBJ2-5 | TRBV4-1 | TGCGCCAGCAGTCCGTGGGGCGGGGGAGTCGAGACCCAGTACTTC | CASSPWGGGVETQYF
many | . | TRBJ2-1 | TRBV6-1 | TGTGCCAGCAAGGTAGCCCTCGGGGCCTACAATGAGCAGTTCTTC | CASKVALGAYNEQFF
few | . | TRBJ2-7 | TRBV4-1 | TGCGCCAGCAGCCAACTCCTAGATTACGAGCAGTACTTC | CASSQLLDYEQYF
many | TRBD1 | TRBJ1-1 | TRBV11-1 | TGTGCCAGCAGCTTTCACAGGGGAACTGAAGCTTTCTTT | CASSFHRGTEAFF
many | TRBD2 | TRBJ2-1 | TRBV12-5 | TGTGCTAGTGGTTTGGCCCGTATGGGACTAGCGGGAGGGCCCTCCTACAATGAGCAGTTCTTC | CASGLARMGLAGGPSYNEQFF
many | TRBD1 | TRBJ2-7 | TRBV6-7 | TGTGCCAGCAGTTACTCAGACAGGGGGTTCGACGAGCAGTACTTC | CASSYSDRGFDEQYF
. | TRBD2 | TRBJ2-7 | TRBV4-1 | TGCGCCAGCAGCCAAGTCGATATCTGCGGGAGGGCCCCCTACGAGCAGTACTTC | CASSQVDICGRAPYEQYF
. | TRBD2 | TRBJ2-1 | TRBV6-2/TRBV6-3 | TGTGCCAGCAGTTACATCCTAGCGGGGAACAATGAGCAGTTCTTC | CASSYILAGNNEQFF
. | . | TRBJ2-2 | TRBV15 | TGTGCCACCAGCAGAGGATCCGGGGAGCTGTTTTTT | CATSRGSGELFF
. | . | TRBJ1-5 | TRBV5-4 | TGTGCCAGCAGCTTGATTGTTCGTCAGCTTCACAATCAGCCCCAGCATTTT | CASSLIVRQLHNQPQHF
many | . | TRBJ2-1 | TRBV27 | TGTGCCAGCAGCTCAACCGGGCTAGCAGGAGTGGGGTTCCATGAGCAGTTCTTC | CASSSTGLAGVGFHEQFF
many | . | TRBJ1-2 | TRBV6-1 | TGTGCCAGCTTACCCGGGACATCCTCTAACTATGGCTACACCTTC | CASLPGTSSNYGYTF
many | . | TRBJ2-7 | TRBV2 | TGTGCCAGCAGTGAAGCGGACAGTTCCTACGAGCAGTACTTC | CASSEADSSYEQYF
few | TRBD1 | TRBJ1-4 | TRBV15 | TGTGCCACCAGCAGTCAACAGGGGGTCGGGGAAAAACTGTTTTTT | CATSSQQGVGEKLFF
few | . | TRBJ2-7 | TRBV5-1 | TGCGCCAGCAGCCCCTCGGGGGCGCTCCGCGCCTACGAGCAGTACTTC | CASSPSGALRAYEQYF
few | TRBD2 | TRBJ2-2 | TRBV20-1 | TGCAGTGCTAGAGGGCCGGGACTAGCGGGTAGGGTCGGGGAGCTGTTTTTT | CSARGPGLAGRVGELFF
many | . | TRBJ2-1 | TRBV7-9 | TGTGCCAGCAGCTGGGAACTAGCTGCTCTCTACAATGAGCAGTTCTTC | CASSWELAALYNEQFF
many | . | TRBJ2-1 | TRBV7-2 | TGTGCCAGCAGTGGAGAAGCTACCAATGAGCAGTTCTTC | CASSGEATNEQFF